Included here is one T cell receptor (beta chain) sequence, with context. Its specificity is not known. CDR1 is MNHNS, CDR2 SASEGT, per germline. Trimming took 7 bases from V and 7 from J, leaving 16 bases between them. The CDR3 length is 13 residues. It was with 60 Vbeta and 13 Jbeta primers that the PCR ran. The repertoire was sequenced with immunoSEQ multiplex PCR; TCRdb's copy has only in-frame clones and lacks some. The ten most abundant clones cover about 6.3% of a sample with about 41,000 clones. These data come from a study of cytomegalovirus exposure and HLA in healthy donors. Study observations and caveats: A missense variant in DCLRE1C was later tied to TCR beta V- and J-gene trimming. A later analysis revealed that TCR association rates differed between HLA loci, peaking at DRB1 and bottoming out at HLA-C.

The chain combines TRBV6-1 with TRBJ1-2, with no clear D. Sequenced input: PBMCs. The TCR sequence derives from a man aged 30 to 45 in good health and CMV-seronegative. CDR3 sequence reads: CASTTSHESGYTF. CDR3 sequence (DNA): TGTGCCAGCACTACGAGCCACGAATCTGGCTACACCTTC.